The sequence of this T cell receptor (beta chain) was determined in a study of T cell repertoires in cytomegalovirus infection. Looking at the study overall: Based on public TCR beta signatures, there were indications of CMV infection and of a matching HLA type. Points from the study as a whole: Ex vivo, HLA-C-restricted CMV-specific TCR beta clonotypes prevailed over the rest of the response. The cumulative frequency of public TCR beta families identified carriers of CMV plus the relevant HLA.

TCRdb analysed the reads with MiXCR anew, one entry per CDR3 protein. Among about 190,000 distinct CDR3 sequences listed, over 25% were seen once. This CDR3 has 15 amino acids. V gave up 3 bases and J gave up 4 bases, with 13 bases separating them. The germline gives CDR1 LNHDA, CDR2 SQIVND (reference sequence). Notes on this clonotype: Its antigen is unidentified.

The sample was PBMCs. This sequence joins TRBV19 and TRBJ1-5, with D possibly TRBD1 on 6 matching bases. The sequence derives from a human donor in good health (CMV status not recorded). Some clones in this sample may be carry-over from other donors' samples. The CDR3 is CASSIDRTVNQPQHF. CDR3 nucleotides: TGTGCCAGTAGTATTGATCGGACAGTGAATCAGCCCCAGCATTTT.